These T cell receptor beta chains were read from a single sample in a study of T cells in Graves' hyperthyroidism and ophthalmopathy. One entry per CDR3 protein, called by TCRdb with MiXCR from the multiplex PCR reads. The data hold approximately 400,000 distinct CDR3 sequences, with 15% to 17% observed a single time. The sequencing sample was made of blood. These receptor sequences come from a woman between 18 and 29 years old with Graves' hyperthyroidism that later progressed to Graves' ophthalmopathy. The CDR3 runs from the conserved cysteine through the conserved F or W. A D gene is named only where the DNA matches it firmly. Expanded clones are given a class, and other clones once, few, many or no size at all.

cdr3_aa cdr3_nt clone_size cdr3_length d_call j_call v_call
CATGTGASKNIQYF TGTGCCACAGGGACAGGGGCGTCCAAAAACATTCAGTACTTC . 14 TRBD1 TRBJ2-4 TRBV2
CASSQEGNNEQFF TGTGCCAGCAGCCAAGAGGGGAACAATGAGCAGTTCTTC few 13 . TRBJ2-1 TRBV4-2
CASSLVTSGNTGELFF TGTGCCAGCAGCTTAGTGACTAGCGGAAACACCGGGGAGCTGTTTTTT many 16 TRBD2 TRBJ2-2 TRBV7-6
CARAGWLTGANVLTF TGTGCCAGGGCCGGCTGGCTTACTGGGGCCAACGTCCTGACTTTC . 15 . TRBJ2-6 TRBV2
CASSYVGTNEQFF TGTGCCAGCAGTTACGTAGGAACCAATGAGCAGTTCTTC . 13 . TRBJ2-1 TRBV6-6
CASSSGAGLSSYEQYF TGTGCCAGCAGCTCCGGTGCCGGCTTAAGCTCCTACGAGCAGTACTTC many 16 . TRBJ2-7 TRBV11-2
CASSRQGSRSHNEQFF TGTGCCAGCAGTCGACAGGGAAGCCGGTCACACAATGAGCAGTTCTTC . 16 TRBD1 TRBJ2-1 TRBV28
CAISQDGGHTDTQYF TGTGCCATCAGTCAAGACGGGGGGCACACAGATACGCAGTATTTT many 15 . TRBJ2-3 TRBV10-3
CASAPGQGFEQYF TGCGCCAGCGCGCCCGGACAGGGGTTCGAGCAGTACTTC . 13 TRBD1 TRBJ2-7 TRBV4-1
CASRAEFSTDTQYF TGTGCCAGTAGGGCAGAATTCAGCACAGATACGCAGTATTTT . 14 . TRBJ2-3 TRBV19
CAWSVMRTGYSTDTQYF TGTGCCTGGAGTGTTATGAGGACAGGTTATTCCACAGATACGCAGTATTTT many 17 TRBD1 TRBJ2-3 TRBV30
CAWRLTGGDEQFF TGTGCCTGGAGGTTGACAGGAGGGGATGAGCAGTTCTTC . 13 . TRBJ2-1 TRBV30
CASSPRTGPMNTEAFF TGTGCCAGCAGCCCCCGGACAGGACCTATGAACACTGAAGCTTTCTTT few 16 TRBD1 TRBJ1-1 TRBV6-1
CASSLTANPSYEQYF TGTGCCAGCAGCTTAACAGCGAACCCCTCCTACGAGCAGTACTTC many 15 . TRBJ2-7 TRBV7-8
CSATDHVTDSYGYTF TGCAGTGCTACTGACCATGTGACGGACTCCTATGGCTACACCTTC . 15 . TRBJ1-2 TRBV20-1
CSVEGAANTGELFF TGCAGCGTTGAAGGGGCCGCGAACACCGGGGAGCTGTTTTTT many 14 . TRBJ2-2 TRBV29-1
CASSAGPTVDPYEQYF TGTGCCAGCAGTGCAGGACCGACGGTAGACCCCTACGAGCAGTACTTC many 16 . TRBJ2-7 TRBV28
CASSPSGSDGYTF TGTGCCAGCAGTCCCTCAGGGAGCGATGGCTACACCTTC many 13 . TRBJ1-2 TRBV27
CASSLGGGNTDTQYF TGCGCCAGCAGCTTGGGTGGGGGGAACACAGATACGCAGTATTTT few 15 . TRBJ2-3 TRBV5-1
CASSSPFASGVETQYF TGTGCCAGCAGCTCGCCCTTTGCTAGCGGGGTCGAGACCCAGTACTTC once 16 TRBD2 TRBJ2-5 TRBV6-2/TRBV6-3
CSARRLAGVVQYF TGCAGTGCTAGGAGACTAGCGGGGGTCGTACAGTACTTC many 13 TRBD2 TRBJ2-5 TRBV20-1
CASSQGLEGAFSIQYF TGCGCCAGCAGCCAAGGTTTGGAGGGGGCGTTTTCCATTCAGTACTTC . 16 . TRBJ2-4 TRBV4-1
CASTYPTGDSVEKLFF TGTGCCAGCACCTACCCCACAGGGGATTCAGTTGAAAAACTGTTTTTT many 16 TRBD1 TRBJ1-4 TRBV28
CASSLTGRDYYEQYF TGTGCCAGCAGTTTGACAGGGAGGGATTACTACGAGCAGTACTTC many 15 . TRBJ2-7 TRBV27
CASSLLREYNEQFF TGTGCCAGCAGCCTCCTCCGGGAGTACAATGAGCAGTTCTTC . 14 . TRBJ2-1 TRBV7-2
CASSVGRLADNEQFF TGTGCCAGCAGCGTAGGGCGACTAGCGGACAATGAGCAGTTCTTC . 15 TRBD2 TRBJ2-1 TRBV9
CASIRTSLRNNEQFF TGTGCCAGCATACGGACTAGCCTCAGAAACAATGAGCAGTTCTTC . 15 TRBD2 TRBJ2-1 TRBV6-1
CASSYTHRTGGTDTQYF TGTGCCAGCAGTTACACACACCGGACAGGGGGAACAGATACGCAGTATTTT many 17 TRBD1 TRBJ2-3 TRBV28
CASSISFRQLDQPQHF TGTGCCAGTAGTATTTCTTTTCGGCAGCTCGATCAGCCCCAGCATTTT . 16 . TRBJ1-5 TRBV19
CASSGQGAVGELFF TGTGCCAGCAGTGGGCAGGGGGCGGTTGGGGAGCTGTTTTTT . 14 TRBD1 TRBJ2-2 TRBV27
CSAAQDSYEQYF TGCAGTGCTGCACAGGACTCCTACGAGCAGTACTTC few 12 . TRBJ2-7 TRBV20-1
CASSYRTGSDGQPQHF TGTGCCAGCAGTTACCGGACAGGGTCGGATGGACAGCCCCAGCATTTT many 16 TRBD1 TRBJ1-5 TRBV6-5
CASSLLREDRVEQFF TGTGCCAGCAGTTTACTCCGGGAGGATCGGGTTGAGCAGTTCTTC many 15 TRBD2 TRBJ2-1 TRBV27
CSANRDSSTDTQYF TGCAGTGCTAACCGGGACTCCAGCACAGATACGCAGTATTTT many 14 . TRBJ2-3 TRBV20-1
CASSLVRKGDTGELFF TGTGCCAGCAGCTTAGTGAGAAAAGGGGACACCGGGGAGCTGTTTTTT . 16 . TRBJ2-2 TRBV7-9
CASNTGGETQYF TGTGCCAGCAATACTGGGGGGGAGACCCAGTACTTC . 12 . TRBJ2-5 TRBV7-9
CSVEIGGGSTDTQYF TGCAGCGTTGAAATAGGGGGCGGGAGCACAGATACGCAGTATTTT many 15 TRBD1 TRBJ2-3 TRBV29-1
CASSLSNSGLAGEWDEQFF TGCGCCAGCAGCCTATCAAATTCGGGACTAGCGGGGGAGTGGGATGAGCAGTTCTTC few 19 TRBD2 TRBJ2-1 TRBV5-1
CAWSRPSPNTEAFF TGTGCCTGGAGTCGGCCCTCTCCGAACACTGAAGCTTTCTTT few 14 . TRBJ1-1 TRBV30
CASSQERIALSYEQYF TGTGCCAGCAGCCAAGAGCGAATAGCGCTATCCTACGAGCAGTACTTC many 16 . TRBJ2-7 TRBV3-1
CSVKTGEGPGAFF TGCAGCGTTAAGACAGGGGAGGGGCCTGGAGCTTTCTTT many 13 TRBD1 TRBJ1-1 TRBV29-1
CASSPDQPQHF TGTGCCAGCTCACCGGATCAGCCCCAGCATTTT many 11 . TRBJ1-5 TRBV18
CAWGPQGSNQPQHF TGTGCCTGGGGACCACAGGGGAGCAATCAGCCCCAGCATTTT many 14 TRBD1 TRBJ1-5 TRBV30
CASSPGWRIKFF TGTGCCAGTAGTCCAGGGTGGCGGATTAAGTTCTTC . 12 . TRBJ2-1 TRBV19
CSVDPPPGQWLNEQFF TGCAGCGTTGACCCCCCCCCTGGCCAGTGGTTGAATGAGCAGTTCTTC . 16 . TRBJ2-1 TRBV29-1
CASSFSGLGSNQPQHF TGTGCCAGCAGCTTTTCGGGACTAGGTAGCAATCAGCCCCAGCATTTT once 16 . TRBJ1-5 TRBV7-8
CASSLGPGGEQFF TGTGCCAGCAGCTTAGGGCCGGGTGGTGAGCAGTTCTTC . 13 . TRBJ2-1 TRBV13
CASRTTREEFGYTF TGTGCCAGCAGAACGACCAGGGAGGAGTTTGGCTACACCTTC few 14 . TRBJ1-2 TRBV6-1
CASSYSRDTPREQYF TGTGCCAGCAGTTACTCACGGGACACTCCCCGCGAGCAGTACTTC few 15 . TRBJ2-7 TRBV6-2/TRBV6-3
CASSYYRGGNQPQHF TGTGCCAGCAGCTATTACAGGGGTGGCAATCAGCCCCAGCATTTT . 15 TRBD1 TRBJ1-5 TRBV4-2
CASSLMENTEAFF TGTGCCAGCAGCTTAATGGAGAACACTGAAGCTTTCTTT many 13 . TRBJ1-1 TRBV7-9
CASRRGLAGGAATEQYF TGCGCCAGCAGACGTGGACTAGCGGGAGGCGCGGCTACAGAGCAGTACTTC many 17 TRBD2 TRBJ2-7 TRBV5-1
CASSPRGAGPSYNEQFF TGTGCCAGCAGTCCACGAGGCGCGGGCCCCTCCTACAATGAGCAGTTCTTC many 17 . TRBJ2-1 TRBV28
CATSDVGVMDNEQFF TGTGCCACCAGTGACGTGGGGGTAATGGACAATGAGCAGTTCTTC many 15 . TRBJ2-1 TRBV24-1